This T cell receptor (beta chain) emerged from a study of OX40 agonist ivuxolimab in advanced cancers. Sequencing was performed with immunoSEQ multiplex PCR; in TCRdb, only in-frame clones are kept and a portion is missing. The sample holds about 15,000 clones; 80% to 95% are singletons and the top ten take less than 25%. Study results and caveats: Some of the nonresponding patients also showed low levels of normalized T-cell clonal expansion.

As concerns this clone: The target antigen is unknown.

CDR3 length: 15 amino acids. The germline V gene has CDR1 SGHDT and CDR2 YYEEEE. The V end was cut by 1 base, the J end by 7 bases, with 15 bases between. The material was CD4+ or CD8+ T cells sorted from blood, obtained in a trial of the OX40 agonist ivuxolimab. V and J are TRBV5-6 and TRBJ2-1; D is perhaps TRBD1 or TRBD2 (6 bases each). The sequence came from an adult with an advanced solid tumor such as melanoma, head and neck, liver or kidney cancer. CDR3 coding DNA: TGTGCCAGCAGCTTGCTGCCGGGGGCCGAGAATGAGCAGTTCTTC. Its translation: CASSLLPGAENEQFF.